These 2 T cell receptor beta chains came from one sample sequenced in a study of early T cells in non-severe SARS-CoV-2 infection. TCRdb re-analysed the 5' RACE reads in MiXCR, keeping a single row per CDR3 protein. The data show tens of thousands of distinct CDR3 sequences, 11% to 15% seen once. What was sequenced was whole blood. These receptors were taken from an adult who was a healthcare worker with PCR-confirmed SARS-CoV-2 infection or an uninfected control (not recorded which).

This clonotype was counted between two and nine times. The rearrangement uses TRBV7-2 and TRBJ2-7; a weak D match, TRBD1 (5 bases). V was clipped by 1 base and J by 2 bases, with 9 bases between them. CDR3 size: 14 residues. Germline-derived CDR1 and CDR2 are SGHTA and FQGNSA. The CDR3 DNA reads TGTGCCAGCAGCTTAGATCAGGGAACCTACGAGCAGTACTTC. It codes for CASSLDQGTYEQYF.

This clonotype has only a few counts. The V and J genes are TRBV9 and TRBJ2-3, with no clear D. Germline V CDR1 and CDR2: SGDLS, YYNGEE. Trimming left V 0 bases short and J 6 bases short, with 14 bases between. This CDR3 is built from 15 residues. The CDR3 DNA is TGTGCCAGCAGCGTAGAGGGTACAGACGGGGATACGCAGTATTTT. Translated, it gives CASSVEGTDGDTQYF.